Each of the 18 T cell receptor beta chains below was sequenced from the same sample in a study of blood T cell repertoires in COVID-19. The protocol was immunoSEQ multiplex PCR, while the TCRdb copy is restricted to in-frame clones and leaves out a portion. The sample carries hundreds of thousands of clones, roughly 91% recorded once. Sample: PBMCs or T cells enriched from blood (not recorded which). All receptors come from a man aged 40-55 years who had recovered from COVID-19.

This rearrangement joins TRBV6-2 or TRBV6-3 to TRBJ1-2; 8 bases map to TRBD1. Per germline, CDR1 MNHEY and CDR2 SVGEGT. With V trimmed by 0 bases and J by 10 bases, 10 bases remained unmatched. This CDR3 comprises 15 residues. This CDR3 reads CASSYSLDRAADYTF. For the CDR3, the DNA is TGTGCCAGCAGTTACTCCCTGGACAGGGCAGCAGACTACACCTTC.

The gene calls are TRBV6-4 and TRBJ2-1, with D possibly being TRBD1 (5 bases). The CDR3 contains 15 residues. Germline values: CDR1 MRHNA, CDR2 SNTAGT. Trimming took off 5 bases at V and 2 bases at J, with 13 bases between the two ends. The CDR3: CASSPNRNTYNEQFF. CDR3 DNA sequence: TGTGCCAGCAGTCCAAACAGGAATACCTACAATGAGCAGTTCTTC.

The gene calls are TRBV30 and TRBJ1-2, with TRBD1 matching over 7 bases. V gave up 5 bases and J gave up 7 bases; unmatched junction bases: 16. The germline V gene has CDR1 GTSNPN and CDR2 SVGIG (reference sequence). This CDR3 region has 15 residues. The CDR3 loop reads CAWGSEDRPNLGYTF. CDR3 sequence (DNA): TGTGCCTGGGGGAGCGAGGACAGGCCGAATCTTGGCTACACCTTC.

The V and J genes are TRBV5-1 and TRBJ2-5, with a weak D call TRBD1 (5 bases). The V end lost 4 bases, the J end lost 2 bases, and 15 bases lay between the germline ends. This CDR3 region has 15 residues. The V gene's germline CDR1 is SGHRS and CDR2 YFSETQ. The CDR3 spells CASSRGGQGQETQYF. CDR3 sequence (DNA): TGCGCCAGCAGCCGAGGTGGGCAGGGACAAGAGACCCAGTACTTC.

This chain connects TRBV27 to TRBJ2-1; D possibly corresponds to TRBD1 (6 bases). This CDR3 has 13 amino acids. Trimming left V 2 bases short and J 9 bases short, with 11 bases between. The germline V gene encodes CDR1 MNHEY and CDR2 SMNVEV (reference sequence). CDR3: CASSLPGTSEQFF. CDR3 in DNA: TGTGCCAGCAGTTTACCAGGGACAAGTGAGCAGTTCTTC.

The V call is TRBV9, the J call TRBJ2-2; possible D gene TRBD1, 6 bases. CDR1 is SGDLS, CDR2 YYNGEE, per germline. V lost 0 bases, J lost 4 bases, and 13 bases lay in between. The CDR3 is 16 amino acids. The CDR3 DNA reads TGTGCCAGCAGCGTAGAAATAGGGGACACCACCGGGGAGCTGTTTTTT. It translates to CASSVEIGDTTGELFF. Together with reference TRBV9 and TRBJ2-2, the CDR3 gives the full variable domain: DSGVTQTPKHLITATGQRVTLRCSPRSGDLSVYWYQQSLDQGLQFLIQYYNGEERAKGNILERFSAQQFPDLHSELNLSSLELGDSALYFCASSVEIGDTTGELFFGEGSRLTVL.

The chain combines TRBV4-2 with TRBJ1-2; a possible D gene is TRBD1 (6 bases). Trimming left V 0 bases short and J 8 bases short, with 16 bases between. Germline V gene data show CDR1 as LGHNA and CDR2 as YNFKEQ. The CDR3 has 15 residues. This chain's CDR3 is CASSQDLRGLLGYTF. CDR3 DNA sequence: TGTGCCAGCAGCCAAGATCTGAGGGGGTTGTTGGGCTACACCTTC.

The V and J genes are TRBV28 and TRBJ2-5; the match to TRBD1 covers 9 bases. J was trimmed by 4 bases and V by 5 bases; bases with no gene match: 8. This CDR3 has 15 amino acids. Germline loops: CDR1 MDHEN, CDR2 SYDVKM. CDR3: CASSITGGLGETQYF. In DNA, the CDR3 is TGTGCCAGCAGTATAACAGGGGGCCTAGGAGAGACCCAGTACTTC.

The CDR3 sequence: CASSLPGAGANVLTF. In DNA form, the CDR3 reads TGTGCCAGCAGCTTACCAGGGGCCGGGGCCAACGTCCTGACTTTC. The V call is TRBV5-6, the J call TRBJ2-6; a weak D match, TRBD1 (6 bases). Germline V gene sequence: CDR1 SGHDT, CDR2 YYEEEE. The CDR3 is made up of 15 amino acids. The V and J ends lost 2 bases and 4 bases respectively, with 10 bases between them.

The CDR3 DNA is TGTGCCAGTAGTATAGCAGGCAATCAGCCCCAGCATTTT. Translating gives CASSIAGNQPQHF. The chain combines TRBV19 with TRBJ1-5; D unclear. The V gene's germline CDR1 is LNHDA and CDR2 SQIVND (reference sequence). V was pared by 1 base and J by 2 bases, with 3 bases between. This CDR3 has 13 amino acids.

This clone was observed a single time. The rearrangement joins TRBV6-5 to TRBJ2-7; 12 nucleotides align to TRBD2. V was clipped by 6 bases and J by 3 bases; unmatched bases: 3. The germline CDR1 and CDR2 sequences are MNHEY and SVGAGI. The CDR3 loop spans 14 amino acids. The CDR3 reads CASRLAGGIYEQYF. CDR3 sequence (DNA): TGTGCCAGCAGACTAGCGGGAGGTATCTACGAGCAGTACTTC.

The genes are TRBV2 and TRBJ1-6, with D maybe TRBD1 (6 bases). The CDR3 is 15 amino acids. V lost 4 bases and J lost 6, with 13 bases in between. Germline loops: CDR1 SNHLY, CDR2 FYNNEI. Here the CDR3 DNA reads TGTGCCAGCAGTGTCCGGGGGGGCATTAATTCACCCCTCCACTTT. Encoded protein: CASSVRGGINSPLHF.

Comments on this clone: The sample contains more than one DNA sequence encoding this CDR3. This rearrangement joins TRBV29-1 to TRBJ2-7, with 8 bases aligning to TRBD1. Germline V gene lookup returns CDR1 SQVTM and CDR2 ANQGSEA. V was pared by 4 bases and J by 3 bases, with 5 bases of the junction left unmatched. The CDR3 is made up of 13 amino acids. The DNA of the CDR3 is TGCAGCGTTGCCCGCACAGGGGGCTACGAGCAGTACTTC. This gives the protein CSVARTGGYEQYF.

The chain carries TRBV7-9 and TRBJ1-1; D gene uncertain. The V end lost 2 bases, the J end lost 2 bases, and 9 bases lay between the germline ends. CDR3 length equals 14 residues. Germline V gene sequence: CDR1 SEHNR, CDR2 FQNEAQ (reference sequence). Written as DNA, the CDR3 is TGTGCCAGCAGCTTAAATGGCAGAAACACTGAAGCTTTCTTT. Its protein product is CASSLNGRNTEAFF.

V usage is TRBV27 and J usage is TRBJ2-7, with 7 bases lining up with TRBD2. Trimming took 5 bases from V and 5 from J; bases not matched to a gene: 9. The CDR3 loop spans 14 amino acids. Per the germline V gene, CDR1 is MNHEY and CDR2 is SMNVEV (reference sequence). The CDR3 region is CASSPPGRAHEQYF. As DNA, the CDR3 is TGTGCCAGCAGTCCCCCGGGGAGGGCCCACGAGCAGTACTTC.

The chain links TRBV15 to TRBJ1-4; D remains unclear. Trimming took 2 bases from V and 8 from J, leaving 6 bases between them. Germline V gives CDR1 LNHNV, CDR2 YYDKDF (reference sequence). This CDR3 contains 12 residues. The DNA of the CDR3 is TGTGCCACCAGCAGACCTATCGAAAAACTGTTTTTT. Encoded protein: CATSRPIEKLFF.

The chain combines TRBV6-5 with TRBJ1-5, with D unresolved. CDR3 length: 15 amino acids. The V gene lost 6 bases and the J gene lost 0 bases, with 12 bases spanning the gap. In germline, CDR1 is MNHEY, CDR2 SVGAGI. In DNA form, the CDR3 reads TGTGCCAGCAGCGAGGAACACCGTAGCAATCAGCCCCAGCATTTT. It is translated as CASSEEHRSNQPQHF.

This chain connects TRBV7-8 to TRBJ1-1; D ambiguous. The V gene lost 5 bases and the J gene lost 0 bases, with 16 bases spanning the gap. The CDR3 has 16 residues. The germline CDR1 and CDR2 sequences are SGHVS and FQNEAQ. The CDR3 bases are TGTGCCAGCAGCAACACCCTCGTGAATGTGAACACTGAAGCTTTCTTT. The encoded protein is CASSNTLVNVNTEAFF.